A selection of T cell receptor beta chains follows, all from one sample in a study of blood T cell repertoires in COVID-19. Sequencing used immunoSEQ multiplex PCR; TCRdb keeps in-frame clones, though not all of them. In the table there are about 280,000 clones, over 80% of which are singletons. Sequenced material: PBMCs or T cells enriched from blood (not recorded which). The receptor set was obtained from a woman aged 25-40 years with acute COVID-19. CDR3s include the opening cysteine and the closing phenylalanine or tryptophan. D genes are given only for firm matches. Only part of the rows carry a size: once, few, many, or a class if the clone is expanded.

d_gene: -; v_gene: TRBV27; abundance: -; j_gene: TRBJ1-5; CDR3nt: TGTGCCAGCAGTTTTTGGGGTCCCGGTGGGAGTCAGCCCCAGCATTTT; CDR3aa: CASSFWGPGGSQPQHF
d_gene: TRBD1; v_gene: TRBV5-1; abundance: -; j_gene: TRBJ2-7; CDR3nt: TGCGCCAGCAGCCCAAGGGACAGCCCCCGGCTTGAGCAGTACTTC; CDR3aa: CASSPRDSPRLEQYF
d_gene: -; v_gene: TRBV14; abundance: -; j_gene: TRBJ1-4; CDR3nt: TGTGCCAGCAGCCAGTGGGGAGGATCTAATGAAAAACTGTTTTTT; CDR3aa: CASSQWGGSNEKLFF
d_gene: -; v_gene: TRBV7-9; abundance: -; j_gene: TRBJ2-3; CDR3nt: TGTGCCAGCAGAAAAGGGGCAATAGATACGCAGTATTTT; CDR3aa: CASRKGAIDTQYF
d_gene: TRBD2; v_gene: TRBV19; abundance: -; j_gene: TRBJ2-1; CDR3nt: TGTGCCAGTAGTAAGTGGGAGGGCCTCGCCCACAATGAGCAGTTCTTC; CDR3aa: CASSKWEGLAHNEQFF
d_gene: -; v_gene: TRBV6-5; abundance: -; j_gene: TRBJ1-1; CDR3nt: TGTGCCAGCAGCTCGGGGTTGAACACTGAAGCTTTCTTT; CDR3aa: CASSSGLNTEAFF
d_gene: TRBD2; v_gene: TRBV3-1/TRBV3-2; abundance: -; j_gene: TRBJ2-1; CDR3nt: TGTGCCAGCAGCCAAGGCTATCGGCTAGCGGGGGACAATGAGCAGTTCTTC; CDR3aa: CASSQGYRLAGDNEQFF
d_gene: -; v_gene: TRBV29-1; abundance: -; j_gene: TRBJ1-5; CDR3nt: TGCAGCGCCGTGGGGGGGGGCAATCAGCCCCAGCATTTT; CDR3aa: CSAVGGGNQPQHF
d_gene: -; v_gene: TRBV7-9; abundance: -; j_gene: TRBJ2-2; CDR3nt: TGTGCCAGCAGCTTAGCCTTTTATGGAGGCACCGGGGAGCTGTTTTTT; CDR3aa: CASSLAFYGGTGELFF
d_gene: TRBD2; v_gene: TRBV9; abundance: -; j_gene: TRBJ2-3; CDR3nt: TGTGCCAGCAGCCCCCGATCCTTCCTAGCGGGAGGGAACACAGATACGCAGTATTTT; CDR3aa: CASSPRSFLAGGNTDTQYF
d_gene: -; v_gene: TRBV2; abundance: -; j_gene: TRBJ2-5; CDR3nt: TGTGCCAGCGGAGGGACTCAAGAGACCCAGTACTTC; CDR3aa: CASGGTQETQYF
d_gene: TRBD1; v_gene: TRBV19; abundance: -; j_gene: TRBJ1-2; CDR3nt: TGTGCCAGTAGTACGGGACAGGGTTATGGCTACACCTTC; CDR3aa: CASSTGQGYGYTF
d_gene: -; v_gene: TRBV25-1; abundance: -; j_gene: TRBJ1-1; CDR3nt: TGTGCCAGCAGTGAATATCTAAAAACGGGATCAACTGAAGCTTTCTTT; CDR3aa: CASSEYLKTGSTEAFF
d_gene: -; v_gene: TRBV28; abundance: -; j_gene: TRBJ1-2; CDR3nt: TGTGCCAGCAGTTTTAGGGGTGGAGGCTACACCTTC; CDR3aa: CASSFRGGGYTF
d_gene: -; v_gene: TRBV21-1; abundance: -; j_gene: TRBJ2-5; CDR3nt: TGTGCCAGCAGCAAAATCGGCCAAACAACGAGGGCGACCCAGTACTTC; CDR3aa: CASSKIGQTTRATQYF
d_gene: TRBD2; v_gene: TRBV7-6; abundance: -; j_gene: TRBJ2-7; CDR3nt: TGTGCCAGCAGCAGACTAGCGCAGTACTCCTACGAGCAGTACTTC; CDR3aa: CASSRLAQYSYEQYF
d_gene: -; v_gene: TRBV4-1; abundance: -; j_gene: TRBJ1-6; CDR3nt: TGCGCCAGCAGCCAAGATGGTAGTTTCTCCTATAATTCACCCCTCCACTTT; CDR3aa: CASSQDGSFSYNSPLHF
d_gene: TRBD2; v_gene: TRBV24-1; abundance: -; j_gene: TRBJ2-3; CDR3nt: TGTGCCACCAGTGATACTAGCGGATATACAGATACGCAGTATTTT; CDR3aa: CATSDTSGYTDTQYF
d_gene: -; v_gene: TRBV2; abundance: -; j_gene: TRBJ1-2; CDR3nt: TGTGCCAGCAGTGATGGGAGTGGGACATATGGCTACACCTTC; CDR3aa: CASSDGSGTYGYTF
d_gene: TRBD2; v_gene: TRBV29-1; abundance: -; j_gene: TRBJ2-5; CDR3nt: TGCAGCGTTGGGACACCGGGACTAGCGGAATCCGGCCAGTACTTC; CDR3aa: CSVGTPGLAESGQYF
d_gene: -; v_gene: TRBV7-9; abundance: -; j_gene: TRBJ1-1; CDR3nt: TGTGCCAGCAGCTCGTCACGGGGGACCTTGAACACTGAAGCTTTCTTT; CDR3aa: CASSSSRGTLNTEAFF
d_gene: -; v_gene: TRBV6-2/TRBV6-3; abundance: -; j_gene: TRBJ2-7; CDR3nt: TGTGCCAGCAGTTACTCGACAACAGGGTCCTCCTACGAGCAGTACTTC; CDR3aa: CASSYSTTGSSYEQYF
d_gene: -; v_gene: TRBV7-9; abundance: -; j_gene: TRBJ2-1; CDR3nt: TGTGCCAGCAGCTTCGGGGACTTAGCTTTCAATGAGCAGTTCTTC; CDR3aa: CASSFGDLAFNEQFF
d_gene: TRBD1; v_gene: TRBV27; abundance: -; j_gene: TRBJ2-7; CDR3nt: TGTGCCAGCAGTTTATCGAGCTCCGGGGACAGCACCGAGCAGTACTTC; CDR3aa: CASSLSSSGDSTEQYF
d_gene: -; v_gene: TRBV3-1/TRBV3-2; abundance: -; j_gene: TRBJ2-6; CDR3nt: TGTGCCAGCAGCCAAGATGCCATTCTAGTGGGCTCTGGGGCCAACGTCCTGACTTTC; CDR3aa: CASSQDAILVGSGANVLTF
d_gene: TRBD1; v_gene: TRBV3-1/TRBV3-2; abundance: -; j_gene: TRBJ1-1; CDR3nt: TGTGCCAGCAGCCGAGGACAGGAGAACACTGAAGCTTTCTTT; CDR3aa: CASSRGQENTEAFF
d_gene: -; v_gene: TRBV28; abundance: -; j_gene: TRBJ1-1; CDR3nt: TGTGCCAGCAGTTTTGGGACAAGAGGACGGGGAGCTTTCTTT; CDR3aa: CASSFGTRGRGAFF
d_gene: -; v_gene: TRBV5-1; abundance: -; j_gene: TRBJ2-1; CDR3nt: TGCGCCAGCAGCTTGGAGGGAGGAAGGGAGCAGTTCTTC; CDR3aa: CASSLEGGREQFF
d_gene: TRBD1; v_gene: TRBV6-2/TRBV6-3; abundance: -; j_gene: TRBJ2-2; CDR3nt: TGTGCCAGCAGTTCAGACAGGGTGTACACCGGGGAGCTGTTTTTT; CDR3aa: CASSSDRVYTGELFF
d_gene: TRBD1; v_gene: TRBV5-1; abundance: once; j_gene: TRBJ2-4; CDR3nt: TGCGCCAGCAGACCAGGACAGGGGGAGAACATTCAGTACTTC; CDR3aa: CASRPGQGENIQYF